This T cell receptor (beta chain) was profiled in a study of blood T cell repertoires in COVID-19. Turning to the study itself: Samples representing acute and convalescent COVID-19 were sourced from the United States, Italy and Spain. The analysed material was cDNA or gDNA that came from T cells, B-cell-depleted T cells, or PBMCs.

The CDR3 sequence is 13 residues long. Germline values: CDR1 LNHDA, CDR2 SQIVND (reference sequence). V shed 7 bases and J shed 4 bases, with 13 bases lying between them. Authors' methods: Cell counts per sample came from amplifying reference gene primers. Clones were read by immunoSEQ multiplex PCR, and TCRdb kept only the in-frame ones, dropping some. The V and J calls and clone size come from that table; D and trimming were worked out from the DNA. The sample records 53,000 or so clones, approximately 80% being singletons. There are a few counts of this clone. Specimen: peripheral blood. The chain has TRBV19 and TRBJ1-1; tentative D call: TRBD1 (5 bases). The clonotype comes from a man aged 70 or older with active or convalescent COVID-19. DNA for the CDR3: TGTGCCAGTACCCGCGGAGGGGCCACTGAAGCTTTCTTT. This codes for CASTRGGATEAFF.